This TCR beta chain was sequenced in a study of cytomegalovirus exposure and HLA in healthy donors. With 60 Vbeta and 13 Jbeta primers, the PCR was carried out. Here immunoSEQ multiplex PCR was the method, and the copy in TCRdb shows in-frame clones only, minus some. The data hold tens of thousands of clones, with roughly four fifths observed a single time. This TCR was sampled from a man aged 30 to 39 in good health and CMV-seronegative. Sequencing input: PBMCs.

CDR3 sequence reads: CASFDRGSTDTQYF. The CDR3 DNA reads TGTGCCAGCTTTGACAGGGGCAGCACAGATACGCAGTATTTT. This chain connects TRBV6-5 to TRBJ2-3; 8 bases map to TRBD1. The CDR3 has 14 residues. Germline CDR1 and CDR2: MNHEY and SVGAGI. The junction had 4 bases not matched to a gene; V was cut back by 8 bases and J by 0 bases.